This TCR beta chain was found in a study of regulatory T cells in long-lasting Graves disease. Per the germline V gene, CDR1 is MDHEN and CDR2 is SYDVKM. Trimming shortened V by 6 bases and J by 1 base, and 15 bases separated the two germline ends. This CDR3 is built from 15 residues. Through Arm-PCR of CDR3 regions and iRepertoire HTBI primers, TCR beta libraries were built. TCRdb re-derived calls from the multiplex PCR reads in MiXCR, one entry per CDR3 protein. Of approximately 400,000 distinct CDR3 sequences in the sample, 12% are singletons; the top ten hold around 18%. The time point is: newly diagnosed GD, antithyroid drugs for less than 3 months. RNA isolated from PBMCs was used to make the TCR library. Patients met American Thyroid Association criteria for Graves' disease. Collection of peripheral blood (approximately 9 milliliters) was done using EDTA tubes. These data are also associated with another study on T cells in Graves' hyperthyroidism and ophthalmopathy. Per that study: The definition of stable Graves' hyperthyroidism was no ophthalmopathy progression within 18 months.

The sequence was obtained from a woman under 30 with Graves disease. The chain is built from TRBV28 and TRBJ1-1, with no clear D. Sequenced material: peripheral blood mononuclear cells (PBMCs), taken at new diagnosis, from a patient treated with antithyroid drugs. The DNA for the CDR3 is TGTGCCAGCAGCTCCCGAGAAATGGGGAACACTGAAGCTTTCTTT. Protein: CASSSREMGNTEAFF.